This T cell receptor beta chain was captured in a study of shared clonotypes between healthy human individuals. The overall study: A couple of female and three male donors aged 18 to 49 were enrolled.

Naive CD4+ cells were CD45RA-selected; the remaining cells were memory. V dropped 3 bases and J dropped 1 base, with 8 bases sitting between them. This CDR3 is built from 13 residues. The V gene's germline CDR1 is SQVTM and CDR2 ANQGSEA. Per the study methods: Owing to the provision of junction-only sequences devoid of quality scores by immunoSEQ, filtering differed. The repertoire was sequenced with immunoSEQ multiplex PCR; TCRdb's copy has only in-frame clones and lacks some. V, J and clone size were drawn from that table, and D and trimming were deduced from the DNA. The sample lists roughly 2.2 million clones, around 90% occurring once. Study results and limitations: Across a handful of donors, naive CD4 shared 5% to 6%, naive CD8 over 3%, memory CD4 roughly 2.1%, memory CD8 around 0.36%.

For this clone: Its antigen is as yet unknown. Other DNA sequences within the sample encode an identical CDR3.

The chain joins TRBV29-1 to TRBJ2-3; possibly TRBD1 for D (5 bases). Material: naive CD4+ T cells from PBMCs. The subset was: CD45RA+ positively selected. The clonotype comes from a man aged 18 to 30 in good health. Some clones in this sample may be carry-over from other donors' samples. The CDR3 region has the DNA TGCAGCGTTGAGGGGCAGGGCACAGATACGCAGTATTTT. It is translated as CSVEGQGTDTQYF.